These 32 T cell receptor beta chains share one sample of origin, sequenced in a study of blood T cell repertoires in COVID-19. The assay was immunoSEQ multiplex PCR, and TCRdb's table has in-frame clones only and misses some. The sample contains around 300,000 clones, approximately 87% of which appear only once. Sequencing was carried out using PBMCs or T cells enriched from blood (not recorded which). The receptors originated from a woman younger than 45 who had recovered from COVID-19.

The chain is built from TRBV18 and TRBJ1-5, with 9 bases fitting TRBD1. The germline CDR1 and CDR2 sequences are KGHSH and LQKENI. CDR3 length: 16 residues. With 3 bases clipped from V and 3 bases from J, the junction kept 6 bases outside the gene matches. CDR3 in amino acids: CASSPKGQGNNQPQHF. The CDR3 nucleotides are TGTGCCAGCTCACCGAAGGGACAGGGTAACAATCAGCCCCAGCATTTT.

The V gene is TRBV5-5, the J gene TRBJ2-3; the match to TRBD1 covers 8 bases. The V and J ends lost 4 bases and 2 bases, in that order; junction bases with no gene match: 9. The CDR3 has 16 amino acids. Germline CDR1 reads SGHKS; CDR2 reads YYEKEE (reference sequence). CDR3 protein: CASSAGTGWITDTQYF. The CDR3 bases are TGTGCCAGCAGCGCCGGGACAGGTTGGATCACAGATACGCAGTATTTT.

In its sample, this clone was seen once. This sequence joins TRBV5-4 and TRBJ1-1, with D possibly matching TRBD1 (6 bases). Germline lookup yields CDR1 SGHNT and CDR2 YYREEE (reference sequence). The CDR3 sequence is 14 residues long. The V end was cut by 5 bases, the J end by 8 bases, with 19 bases between. CDR3 sequence reads: CASSSKGTGTEAFF. The CDR3 region has the DNA TGTGCCAGCAGTTCCAAGGGGACCGGGACAGAAGCTTTCTTT.

The rearrangement uses TRBV7-9 and TRBJ1-2; unclear D gene. V lost 4 bases and J 6 bases, leaving 18 bases between the germline ends. The germline V gene has CDR1 SEHNR and CDR2 FQNEAQ (reference sequence). The CDR3 is 15 residues long. The CDR3 DNA follows: TGTGCCAGCAGCTCTTTCGTCACCCGAGCGGATGGCTACACCTTC. It specifies CASSSFVTRADGYTF.

The chain employs TRBV2 and TRBJ2-7, with 11 bases matching TRBD1. The V and J ends lost 9 bases and 0 bases, in that order; junction bases with no gene match: 4. Germline-derived CDR1 and CDR2 are SNHLY and FYNNEI. The CDR3 consists of 14 residues. The CDR3 sequence is CARGGQGDSYEQYF. As DNA, the CDR3 is TGTGCCAGGGGGGGACAGGGGGACTCCTACGAGCAGTACTTC.

This chain connects TRBV6-2 or TRBV6-3 to TRBJ2-3; TRBD2 aligns across 9 bases. Germline-derived CDR1 and CDR2 are MNHEY and SVGEGT. This CDR3 is built from 19 residues. Trimming removed 2 bases from V and 0 bases from J; junction bases left unmatched: 12. CDR3 nucleotides: TGTGCCAGCAGTTACGAGACTAGCGGTTTTCGTCCTAGCACAGATACGCAGTATTTT. It is translated as CASSYETSGFRPSTDTQYF.

This sequence joins TRBV5-4 and TRBJ2-7; TRBD1 agrees at 9 bases. V was pared by 2 bases and J by 3 bases, with 9 bases of the junction left unmatched. Germline loops: CDR1 SGHNT, CDR2 YYREEE (reference sequence). The CDR3 has 16 residues. CDR3 nucleotide sequence: TGTGCCAGCAGCTTACATCCCCCGGGACAGGGCTACGAGCAGTACTTC. Translating gives CASSLHPPGQGYEQYF.

The CDR3 spells CASSGRSSYEQYF. The CDR3 DNA is TGTGCCAGCAGCGGCAGGTCGTCGTACGAGCAGTACTTC. The genes are TRBV5-6 and TRBJ2-7; no clear D gene. CDR1 and CDR2 from the germline V gene are SGHDT and YYEEEE. The CDR3 spans 13 residues. Trimming stripped 4 bases from V and 4 bases from J, with 12 bases between.

This chain connects TRBV5-1 to TRBJ1-4; TRBD1 agrees at 10 bases. The length of the CDR3 is 16 residues. V was pared by 4 bases and J by 3 bases, with 6 bases of the junction left unmatched. Germline V gives CDR1 SGHRS, CDR2 YFSETQ. CDR3 sequence: CASSPAGTGANEKLFF. The DNA for the CDR3 is TGCGCCAGCAGCCCCGCCGGGACAGGGGCTAATGAAAAACTGTTTTTT.

The gene calls are TRBV29-1 and TRBJ1-1; D perhaps matches TRBD1 (6 bases). V was clipped by 6 bases and J by 2 bases, with 16 bases between them. The CDR3 runs 14 residues. Germline CDR1 SQVTM, CDR2 ANQGSEA. CDR3 sequence reads: CSVDSTGTNTEAFF. The CDR3 DNA reads as TGCAGCGTGGACTCCACAGGGACCAACACTGAAGCTTTCTTT.

This clone appeared once. This sequence joins TRBV3-1 (or the pseudogene TRBV3-2) and TRBJ1-1; D is ambiguous. Per germline, CDR1 LGHDT and CDR2 YNNKEL (reference sequence). CDR3 length: 14 residues. With 5 bases removed from V and 3 bases from J, the gap between germline ends came to 13 bases. The CDR3, as DNA: TGTGCCAGCAGCAAAGGACGGACTTACACTGAAGCTTTCTTT. Translated: CASSKGRTYTEAFF.

The genes are TRBV2 and TRBJ2-1; 9 bases agree with TRBD1. The CDR3 is made up of 15 amino acids. J gave up 6 bases and V 6 bases, and 9 bases lay outside the gene matches. The germline gives CDR1 SNHLY, CDR2 FYNNEI. CDR3 DNA sequence: TGTGCCAGCAGAAACAGGGGGCTTACGGGCAATGAGCAGTTCTTC. Its translation is CASRNRGLTGNEQFF.

This clone was seen a handful of times. The chain carries TRBV4-2 and TRBJ1-2; weak D call: TRBD1 (6 bases). The V gene lost 4 bases and the J gene lost 7 bases, with 16 bases spanning the gap. The CDR3 loop spans 14 amino acids. Per germline, CDR1 LGHNA and CDR2 YNFKEQ. The CDR3 coding sequence is TGTGCCAGCAGCCCCAATTGGGGGCCGCTTGGCTACACCTTC. Residues: CASSPNWGPLGYTF.

This rearrangement joins TRBV23-1 to TRBJ1-6; D is undetermined. TRBV23-1 is an ORF for which the function is uncertain. Trimming removed 8 bases from V and 10 bases from J, with 21 bases in between. The CDR3 has 15 amino acids. The CDR3 DNA reads as TGCGCCAGCCCACGGGGAGGATCAATTGGGTCACCCCTCCACTTT. Amino acid sequence: CASPRGGSIGSPLHF.

The chain uses TRBV6-5 and TRBJ1-1; 11 bases are a match to TRBD1. Trimming at V came to 4 bases and at J to 5 bases, leaving 3 bases not matched to a gene. The CDR3 runs to 14 residues. Per germline, CDR1 MNHEY and CDR2 SVGAGI. The CDR3 region has the DNA TGTGCCAGCAGTTTTGGGACAGGGGGAACTGAAGCTTTCTTT. Amino acids: CASSFGTGGTEAFF.

This rearrangement joins TRBV4-3 to TRBJ1-1; possible D gene TRBD1, 5 bases. The germline V gene has CDR1 LGHNA and CDR2 YSLEER. Trimming cost V 1 base and J 4 bases, with 7 bases left between them. The CDR3 extends over 13 amino acids. The DNA of the CDR3 is TGCGCCAGCAGCCAAGGTAGGGGCACTGAAGCTTTCTTT. Translating gives CASSQGRGTEAFF.

This chain uses TRBV29-1 with TRBJ2-6, with a possible D match to TRBD2 (7 bases). Germline values: CDR1 SQVTM, CDR2 ANQGSEA. CDR3 length: 16 amino acids. The ends were cut back, 2 bases at V and 4 bases at J, with 15 bases in the middle. For the CDR3, the DNA is TGCAGCGTTGAATATAGGGGGGGCACCGGGGCCAACGTCCTGACTTTC. Its protein product is CSVEYRGGTGANVLTF.

This chain joins TRBV12-3 or TRBV12-4 and TRBJ2-1, with D hard to call. This CDR3 comprises 13 residues. V gave up 1 base and J gave up 8 bases, with 9 bases separating them. The CDR3 nucleotides are TGTGCCAGCAGTTTAGGGCCCCAGGATGAGCAGTTCTTC. Protein: CASSLGPQDEQFF.

The chain carries TRBV2 and TRBJ2-5, with 7 bases lining up with TRBD2. Trimming at V came to 2 bases and at J to 3 bases, leaving 0 bases not matched to a gene. CDR1 and CDR2 (germline): SNHLY, FYNNEI. The CDR3 loop spans 13 amino acids. This chain's CDR3 is CASSELAEETQYF. The CDR3 bases are TGTGCCAGCAGTGAACTAGCGGAAGAGACCCAGTACTTC.

The chain is built from TRBV7-6 and TRBJ2-2; the D gene is possibly TRBD1 (6 bases). The CDR3 covers 16 residues. Per germline, CDR1 SGHVS and CDR2 FNYEAQ. Trimming left V 1 base short and J 2 bases short, with 11 bases between. As DNA, the CDR3 is TGTGCCAGCAGCTTAGGACGACAGGCCAACACCGGGGAGCTGTTTTTT. It translates to CASSLGRQANTGELFF.

About this clone: One end of the junction fails to match germline, which may point to a read error. The rearrangement joins TRBV7-2 to TRBJ2-3; tentative D call: TRBD1 (5 bases). CDR3 length: 13 residues. Germline CDR1 SGHTA, CDR2 FQGNSA. CDR3 in amino acids: CASSPQGLGFPNF. In nucleotides, the CDR3 is TGTGCCAGCAGCCCCCAGGGCCTAGGATTCCCGAATTTT.

This clone is a singleton in its sample. This chain connects TRBV5-1 to TRBJ2-7; maybe TRBD2 (6 bases). The CDR3 covers 13 residues. From germline, CDR1 is SGHRS and CDR2 YFSETQ. V was clipped by 2 bases and J by 7 bases, with 13 bases between them. The CDR3 reads CASSLLDGGEQYF. CDR3 DNA: TGCGCCAGCAGCTTACTGGACGGGGGTGAGCAGTACTTC.

This chain joins TRBV18 and TRBJ1-2; 7 bases map to TRBD1. Germline lookup yields CDR1 KGHSH and CDR2 LQKENI. The J segment lost 4 bases and the V segment lost 0 bases, leaving 11 bases of the junction unmatched. The CDR3 is 17 amino acids. In DNA form, the CDR3 reads TGTGCCAGCTCACCACCGATACAGGGGCCCTCCGGCTATGGCTACACCTTC. Its protein product is CASSPPIQGPSGYGYTF.

The chain couples TRBV6-1 to TRBJ1-1, with 7 bases fitting TRBD1. The CDR3 contains 15 residues. CDR1 and CDR2 from the germline V gene are MNHNS and SASEGT. The J segment lost 4 bases and the V segment lost 0 bases, leaving 5 bases of the junction unmatched. The CDR3 DNA reads as TGTGCCAGCAGTGAAGCACCAACAGGGGTCACTGAAGCTTTCTTT. This gives the protein CASSEAPTGVTEAFF.

This chain connects TRBV2 to TRBJ1-6; 7 positions agree with TRBD1. Trimming removed 6 bases from V and 7 bases from J; junction bases left unmatched: 6. The CDR3 totals 14 residues. CDR1 and CDR2 from the germline V gene are SNHLY and FYNNEI. DNA for the CDR3: TGTGCCAGCAGATCGGAGACAGGGAATTCACCCCTCCACTTT. It yields the protein CASRSETGNSPLHF.

J is TRBJ1-2 and V is TRBV7-9; 7 nucleotides agree with TRBD1. Germline V gives CDR1 SEHNR, CDR2 FQNEAQ (reference sequence). The CDR3 loop spans 13 amino acids. The ends lost 6 bases at V and 7 bases at J; junction bases unmatched: 8. The CDR3 nucleotides are TGTGCCAGCAGGCCCACAGGGGACGGTGGCTACACCTTC. This gives the protein CASRPTGDGGYTF.

This clone was seen repeatedly, ten times or more. The rearrangement joins TRBV28 to TRBJ1-1; no definite D call. CDR1 is MDHEN and CDR2 is SYDVKM in the germline V gene. V was trimmed by 6 bases and J by 4 bases, leaving 9 bases between them. The CDR3 covers 12 residues. CDR3 protein: CASSRVPTEAFF. The CDR3 nucleotides read TGTGCCAGCAGCCGGGTACCCACTGAAGCTTTCTTT.

This chain uses TRBV30 with TRBJ1-1; D gene uncertain. The germline V and J ends were trimmed by 4 bases and 8 bases, with 8 bases remaining between them. The CDR3 is made up of 10 amino acids. Germline-derived CDR1 and CDR2 are GTSNPN and SVGIG (reference sequence). The CDR3 loop reads CAWIRVEAFF. The CDR3 DNA follows: TGTGCCTGGATACGAGTAGAAGCTTTCTTT.

This chain links TRBV2 with TRBJ2-1; 9 bases agree with TRBD2. Trimming removed 3 bases from V and 7 bases from J; junction bases left unmatched: 10. CDR1 SNHLY and CDR2 FYNNEI come from the germline V gene. The CDR3 length is 16 residues. As DNA, the CDR3 is TGTGCCAGCAGTGAGATTTCCGGGACTAGCAGGAATGAGCAGTTCTTC. Translating it yields CASSEISGTSRNEQFF.

The V call is TRBV21-1, the J call TRBJ2-1; the table's D call, TRBD2, has no DNA check behind it. TRBV21-1 is a recognized pseudogene. The CDR3 totals 16 residues. The CDR3, as DNA: TGTGCCAGCAGCGGTGTCAACTGTTACTCCTACAATGAGCAGTTCTTC. Translating gives CASSGVNCYSYNEQFF.

The chain has TRBV2 and TRBJ2-7; 7 bases fit TRBD1. The germline V gene has CDR1 SNHLY and CDR2 FYNNEI. The CDR3 loop spans 13 amino acids. Trimming at V came to 6 bases and at J to 7 bases, leaving 9 bases not matched to a gene. CDR3 DNA: TGTGCCAGCAGAGACAGGGTCCTGGGGGAGCAGTACTTC. Translated, it gives CASRDRVLGEQYF.

A single count supports this clone. This chain uses TRBV9 with TRBJ1-5; D is perhaps TRBD1 (6 bases). The CDR3 spans 15 residues. The germline CDR1 and CDR2 sequences are SGDLS and YYNGEE. Deletions cut 4 bases from V and 0 bases from J, with 11 bases between. DNA for the CDR3: TGTGCCAGCAGCCGTGGACAGACTAGCAATCAGCCCCAGCATTTT. Translation: CASSRGQTSNQPQHF.